The 8 T cell receptor beta chains in this list originate from one sample, sequenced in a study of T cell responses to AZD1222 COVID-19 vaccine. Repertoires were generated with immunoSEQ multiplex PCR, while TCRdb's copy carries only in-frame clones and drops some. This sample has around 120,000 clones; roughly nine tenths occur once, and the top ten carry 2.6%. The sequenced sample was peripheral blood, obtained 28 days after the second AZD1222 dose. The source of these receptors is an adult who received the AZD1222 COVID-19 vaccine.

This chain's CDR3 is CASSVAGGLNGELFF. The CDR3 DNA is TGTGCCAGCAGCGTTGCTGGGGGGCTGAACGGGGAGCTGTTTTTT. V usage is TRBV7-3 and J usage is TRBJ2-2; D is perhaps TRBD1 or TRBD2 (6 bases each). CDR1 and CDR2 (germline): SGHTA, FQGTGA. The CDR3 length is 15 residues. V was trimmed by 5 bases and J by 7 bases, leaving 17 bases between them.

The rearrangement uses TRBV28 and TRBJ2-7; 7 nucleotides line up with TRBD1. The CDR3 spans 15 residues. Trimming cost V 6 bases and J 2 bases; bases outside gene matches: 10. CDR1 MDHEN and CDR2 SYDVKM come from the germline V gene. CDR3 sequence reads: CASSTATGSPYEQYF. Here the CDR3 DNA reads TGTGCCAGCAGCACAGCGACAGGGTCTCCCTACGAGCAGTACTTC.

V gene TRBV11-2 combines with J gene TRBJ2-5, with 7 bases lining up with TRBD2. The germline V gene has CDR1 SGHAT and CDR2 FQNNGV. The length of the CDR3 is 16 residues. V shed 4 bases and J 3 bases; nucleotides not matched to a gene: 11. The CDR3 DNA is TGTGCCAGCAGCTACACCAGACTAGCAGTGGAAGAGACCCAGTACTTC. The encoded protein is CASSYTRLAVEETQYF.

This clone was seen only once. The chain combines TRBV27 with TRBJ2-7; 9 bases match TRBD1. The V gene's germline CDR1 is MNHEY and CDR2 SMNVEV (reference sequence). The CDR3 totals 17 residues. After removal of 4 bases from V and 5 bases from J, the junction contained 15 bases not matched to a gene. This CDR3 reads CASSSPKQGAQVNEQYF. For the CDR3, the DNA is TGTGCCAGCAGTTCACCCAAACAGGGGGCTCAAGTTAACGAGCAGTACTTC.

The rearrangement links TRBV12-3 or TRBV12-4 to TRBJ1-1; D gene unclear. The CDR3 is 13 residues long. The V end lost 3 bases, the J end lost 2 bases, and 7 bases lay between the germline ends. The CDR3 DNA is TGTGCCAGCAGTTTCTACCGTAACACTGAAGCTTTCTTT. Translating it yields CASSFYRNTEAFF.

The rearrangement uses TRBV19 and TRBJ2-6; perhaps TRBD1 as D (6 bases). The germline CDR1 and CDR2 sequences are LNHDA and SQIVND (reference sequence). The CDR3 spans 13 residues. V shed 8 bases and J shed 2 bases, with 7 bases lying between them. The CDR3 sequence is CASRQAGANVLTF. The CDR3 region has the DNA TGTGCCAGTCGACAGGCTGGGGCCAACGTCCTGACTTTC.

The rearrangement uses TRBV24-1 and TRBJ2-1; 8 bases match TRBD2. Germline V gives CDR1 KGHDR, CDR2 SFDVKD. The CDR3 length is 16 residues. J gave up 3 bases and V 5 bases, and 8 bases lay outside the gene matches. Here the CDR3 reads CATSGSGGRIYNEQFF. The CDR3 nucleotides are TGTGCCACCAGTGGCTCGGGAGGGAGGATCTACAATGAGCAGTTCTTC.

The chain links TRBV11-3 to TRBJ2-5, with 7 bases lining up with TRBD2. The germline CDR1 and CDR2 sequences are SGHNT and YENEEA. The CDR3 runs 15 residues. V dropped 1 base and J dropped 2; count of bases not matched to a gene: 4. For the CDR3, the DNA is TGTGCCAGCAGCTTAGGAGGCGGGGGTCAAGAGACCCAGTACTTC. This encodes CASSLGGGGQETQYF.